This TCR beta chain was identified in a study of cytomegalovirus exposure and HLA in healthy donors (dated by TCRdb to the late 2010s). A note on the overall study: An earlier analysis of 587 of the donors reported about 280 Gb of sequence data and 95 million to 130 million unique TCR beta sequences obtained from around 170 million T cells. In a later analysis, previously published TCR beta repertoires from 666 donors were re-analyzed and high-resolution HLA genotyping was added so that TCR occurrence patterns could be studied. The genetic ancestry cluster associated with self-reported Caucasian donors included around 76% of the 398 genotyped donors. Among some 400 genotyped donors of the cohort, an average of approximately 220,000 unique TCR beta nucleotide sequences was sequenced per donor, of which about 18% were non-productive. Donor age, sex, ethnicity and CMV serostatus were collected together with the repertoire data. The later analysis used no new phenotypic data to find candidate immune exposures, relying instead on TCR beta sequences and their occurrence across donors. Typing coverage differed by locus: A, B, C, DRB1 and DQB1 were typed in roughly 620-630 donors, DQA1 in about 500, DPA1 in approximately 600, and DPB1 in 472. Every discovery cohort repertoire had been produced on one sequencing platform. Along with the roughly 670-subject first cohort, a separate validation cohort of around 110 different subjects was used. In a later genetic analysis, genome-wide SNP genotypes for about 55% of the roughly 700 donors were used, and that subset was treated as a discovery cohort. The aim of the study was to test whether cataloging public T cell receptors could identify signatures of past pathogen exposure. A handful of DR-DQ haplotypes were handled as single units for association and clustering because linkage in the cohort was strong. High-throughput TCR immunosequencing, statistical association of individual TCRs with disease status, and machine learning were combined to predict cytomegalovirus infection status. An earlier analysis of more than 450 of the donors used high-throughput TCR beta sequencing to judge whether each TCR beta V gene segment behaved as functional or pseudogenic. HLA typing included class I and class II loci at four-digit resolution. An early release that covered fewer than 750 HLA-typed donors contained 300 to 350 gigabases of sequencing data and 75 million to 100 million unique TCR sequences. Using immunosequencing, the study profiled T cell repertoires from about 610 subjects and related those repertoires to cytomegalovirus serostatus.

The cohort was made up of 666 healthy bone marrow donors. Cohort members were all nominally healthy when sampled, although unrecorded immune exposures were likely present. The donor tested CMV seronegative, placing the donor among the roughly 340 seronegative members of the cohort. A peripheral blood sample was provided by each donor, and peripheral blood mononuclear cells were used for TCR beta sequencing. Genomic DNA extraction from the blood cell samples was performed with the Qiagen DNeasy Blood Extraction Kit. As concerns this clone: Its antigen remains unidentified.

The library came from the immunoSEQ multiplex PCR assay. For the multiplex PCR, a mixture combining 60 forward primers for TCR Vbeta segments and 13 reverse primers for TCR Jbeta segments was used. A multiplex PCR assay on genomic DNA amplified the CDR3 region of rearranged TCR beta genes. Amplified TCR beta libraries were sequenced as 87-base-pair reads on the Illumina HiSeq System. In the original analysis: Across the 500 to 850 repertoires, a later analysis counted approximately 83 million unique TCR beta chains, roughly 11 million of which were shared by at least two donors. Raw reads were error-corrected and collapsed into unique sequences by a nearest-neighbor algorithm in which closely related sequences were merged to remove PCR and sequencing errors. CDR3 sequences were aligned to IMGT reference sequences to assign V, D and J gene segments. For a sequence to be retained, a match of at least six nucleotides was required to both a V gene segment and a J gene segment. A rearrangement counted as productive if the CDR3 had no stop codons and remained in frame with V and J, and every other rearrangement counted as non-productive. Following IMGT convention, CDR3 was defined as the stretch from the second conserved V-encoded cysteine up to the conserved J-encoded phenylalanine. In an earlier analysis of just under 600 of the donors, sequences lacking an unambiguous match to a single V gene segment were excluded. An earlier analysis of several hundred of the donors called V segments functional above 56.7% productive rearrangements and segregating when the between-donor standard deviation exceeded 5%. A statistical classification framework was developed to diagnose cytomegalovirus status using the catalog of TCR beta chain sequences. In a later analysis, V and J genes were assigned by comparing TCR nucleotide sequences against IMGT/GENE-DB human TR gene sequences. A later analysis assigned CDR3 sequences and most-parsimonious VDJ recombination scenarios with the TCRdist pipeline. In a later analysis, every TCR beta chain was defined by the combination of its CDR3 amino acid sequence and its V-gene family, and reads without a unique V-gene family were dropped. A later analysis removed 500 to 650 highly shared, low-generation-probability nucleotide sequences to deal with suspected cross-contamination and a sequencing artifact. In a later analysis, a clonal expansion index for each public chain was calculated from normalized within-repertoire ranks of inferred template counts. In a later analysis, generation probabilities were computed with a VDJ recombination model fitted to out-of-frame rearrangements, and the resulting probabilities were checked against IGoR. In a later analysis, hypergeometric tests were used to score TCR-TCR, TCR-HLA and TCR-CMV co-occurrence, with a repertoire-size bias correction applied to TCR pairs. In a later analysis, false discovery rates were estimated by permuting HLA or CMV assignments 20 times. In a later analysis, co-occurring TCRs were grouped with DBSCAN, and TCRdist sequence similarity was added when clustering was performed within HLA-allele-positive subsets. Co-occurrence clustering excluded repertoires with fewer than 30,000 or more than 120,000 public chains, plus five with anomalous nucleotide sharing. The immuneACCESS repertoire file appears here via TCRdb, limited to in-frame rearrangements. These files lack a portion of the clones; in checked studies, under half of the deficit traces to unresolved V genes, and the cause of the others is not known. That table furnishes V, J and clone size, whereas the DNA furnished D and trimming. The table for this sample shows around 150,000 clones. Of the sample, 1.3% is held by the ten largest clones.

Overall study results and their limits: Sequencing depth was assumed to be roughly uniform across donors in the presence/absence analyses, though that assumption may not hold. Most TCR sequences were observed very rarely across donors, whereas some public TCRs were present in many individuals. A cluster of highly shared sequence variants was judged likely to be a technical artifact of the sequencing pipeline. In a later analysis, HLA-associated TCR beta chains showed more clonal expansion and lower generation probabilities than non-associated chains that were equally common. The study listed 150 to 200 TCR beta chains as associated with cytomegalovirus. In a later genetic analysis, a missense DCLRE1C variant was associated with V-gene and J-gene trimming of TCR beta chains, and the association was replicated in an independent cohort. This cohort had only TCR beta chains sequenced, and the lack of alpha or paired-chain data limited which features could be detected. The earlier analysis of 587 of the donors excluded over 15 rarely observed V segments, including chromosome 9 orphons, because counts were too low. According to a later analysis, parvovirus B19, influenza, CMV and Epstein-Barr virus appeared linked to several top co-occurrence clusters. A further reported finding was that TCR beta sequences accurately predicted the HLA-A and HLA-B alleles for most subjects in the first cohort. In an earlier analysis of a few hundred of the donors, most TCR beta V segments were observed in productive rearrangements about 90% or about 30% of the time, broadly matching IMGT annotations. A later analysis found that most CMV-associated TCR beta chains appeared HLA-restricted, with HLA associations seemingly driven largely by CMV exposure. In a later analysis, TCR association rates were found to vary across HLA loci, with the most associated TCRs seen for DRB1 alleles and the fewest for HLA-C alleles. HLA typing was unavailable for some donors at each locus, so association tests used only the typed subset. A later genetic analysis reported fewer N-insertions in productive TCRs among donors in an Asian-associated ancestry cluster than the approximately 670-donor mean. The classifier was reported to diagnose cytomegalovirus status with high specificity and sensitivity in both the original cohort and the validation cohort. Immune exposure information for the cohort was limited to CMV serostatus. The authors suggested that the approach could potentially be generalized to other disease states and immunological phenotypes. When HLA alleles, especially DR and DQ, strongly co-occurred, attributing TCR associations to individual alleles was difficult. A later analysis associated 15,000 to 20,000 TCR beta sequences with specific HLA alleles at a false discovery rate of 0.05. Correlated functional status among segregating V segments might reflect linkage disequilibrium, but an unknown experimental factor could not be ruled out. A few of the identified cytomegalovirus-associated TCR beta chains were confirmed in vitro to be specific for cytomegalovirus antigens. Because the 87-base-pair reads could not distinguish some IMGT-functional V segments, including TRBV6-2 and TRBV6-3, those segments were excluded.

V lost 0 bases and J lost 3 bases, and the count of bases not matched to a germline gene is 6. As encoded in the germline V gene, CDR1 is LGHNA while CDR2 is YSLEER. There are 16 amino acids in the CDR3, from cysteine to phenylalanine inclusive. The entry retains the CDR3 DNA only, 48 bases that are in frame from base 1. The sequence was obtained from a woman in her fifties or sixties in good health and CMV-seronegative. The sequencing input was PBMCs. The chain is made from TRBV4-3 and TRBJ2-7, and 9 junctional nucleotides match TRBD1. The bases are TGCGCCAGCAGCCAAGATGTCGGGACAGGGTTCTACGAGCAGTACTTC. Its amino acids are CASSQDVGTGFYEQYF.